This entry is about one TCR beta chain. The antigen remains unidentified. This entry is derived from a study of T cell responses to AZD1222 COVID-19 vaccine. Study-level results: Baseline antibody screening turned up just a handful of seropositive AZD1222 recipients.

The data were produced by immunoSEQ multiplex PCR, yet TCRdb's version contains in-frame clones alone and is incomplete. The sample has about 110,000 clones; 88% are singletons. V lost 0 bases, J lost 6 bases, and 6 bases lay in between. CDR3 length: 12 residues. Germline CDR1 reads SGHRS; CDR2 reads YFSETQ. This chain joins TRBV5-1 and TRBJ1-1; D not resolved. This clonotype originated in an adult in good health. The starting material was peripheral blood, obtained on day 0 of AZD1222 vaccination. The chain's CDR3 is CASSLVFPEAFF. In DNA, the CDR3 is TGCGCCAGCAGCTTGGTCTTCCCTGAAGCTTTCTTT.